This T cell receptor beta chain was sequenced for a study of T cell responses to AZD1222 COVID-19 vaccine. Study results and caveats: Clonal diversity may have been underestimated, and the donors were mostly white British, with more females than males.

Germline-derived CDR1 and CDR2 are LGHDT and YNNKEL (reference sequence). This CDR3 has 14 amino acids. Trimming shortened V by 2 bases and J by 6 bases, and 13 bases separated the two germline ends. About this clone: Antigen unknown.

The table came from immunoSEQ multiplex PCR; TCRdb's copy has only in-frame clones and leaves some out. Of approximately 80,000 clones in the sample, 85% to 90% are singletons; the top ten hold over 5.5%. Here the sequenced sample was peripheral blood, taken on day 0 of AZD1222 vaccination. This clonotype was sampled from an adult in good health. The genes are TRBV3-1 (or the pseudogene TRBV3-2) and TRBJ1-1, with D possibly matching TRBD1 (5 bases). CDR3: CASSQKTIGAEAFF. In nucleotides, the CDR3 is TGTGCCAGCAGCCAAAAAACAATAGGGGCTGAAGCTTTCTTT.